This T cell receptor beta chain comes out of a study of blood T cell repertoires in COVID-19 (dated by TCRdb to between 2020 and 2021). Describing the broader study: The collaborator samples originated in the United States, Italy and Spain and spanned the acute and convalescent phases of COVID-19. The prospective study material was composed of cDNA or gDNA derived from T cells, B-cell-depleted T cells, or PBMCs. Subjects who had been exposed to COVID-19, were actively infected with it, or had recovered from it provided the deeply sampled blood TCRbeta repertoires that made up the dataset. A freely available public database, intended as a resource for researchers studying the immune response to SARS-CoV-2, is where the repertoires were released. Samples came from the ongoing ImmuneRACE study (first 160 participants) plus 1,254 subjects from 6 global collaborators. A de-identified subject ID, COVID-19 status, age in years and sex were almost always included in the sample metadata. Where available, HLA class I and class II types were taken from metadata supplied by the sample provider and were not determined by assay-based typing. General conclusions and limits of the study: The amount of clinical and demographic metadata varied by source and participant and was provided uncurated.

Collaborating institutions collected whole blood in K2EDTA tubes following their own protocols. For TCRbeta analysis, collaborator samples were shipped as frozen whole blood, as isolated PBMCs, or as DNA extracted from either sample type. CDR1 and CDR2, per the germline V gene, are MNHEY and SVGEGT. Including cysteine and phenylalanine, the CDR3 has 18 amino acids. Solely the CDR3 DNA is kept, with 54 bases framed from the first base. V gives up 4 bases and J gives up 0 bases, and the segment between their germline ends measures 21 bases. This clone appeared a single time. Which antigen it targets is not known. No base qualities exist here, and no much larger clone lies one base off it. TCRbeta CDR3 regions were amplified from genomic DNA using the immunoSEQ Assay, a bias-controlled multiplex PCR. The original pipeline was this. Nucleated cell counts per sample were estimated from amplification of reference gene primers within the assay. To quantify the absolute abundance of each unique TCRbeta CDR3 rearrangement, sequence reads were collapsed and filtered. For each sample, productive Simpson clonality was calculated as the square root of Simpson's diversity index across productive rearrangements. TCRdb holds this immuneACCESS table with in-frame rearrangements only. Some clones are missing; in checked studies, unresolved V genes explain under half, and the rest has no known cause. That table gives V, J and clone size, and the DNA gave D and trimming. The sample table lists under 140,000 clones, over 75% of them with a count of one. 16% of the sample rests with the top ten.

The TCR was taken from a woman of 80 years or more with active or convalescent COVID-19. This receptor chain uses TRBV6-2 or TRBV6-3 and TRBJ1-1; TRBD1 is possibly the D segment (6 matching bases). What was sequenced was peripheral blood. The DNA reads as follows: TGTGCCAGCAGTTTTCCATGGGGAGGGGGTCCAATGAACACTGAAGCTTTCTTT. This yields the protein CASSFPWGGGPMNTEAFF.